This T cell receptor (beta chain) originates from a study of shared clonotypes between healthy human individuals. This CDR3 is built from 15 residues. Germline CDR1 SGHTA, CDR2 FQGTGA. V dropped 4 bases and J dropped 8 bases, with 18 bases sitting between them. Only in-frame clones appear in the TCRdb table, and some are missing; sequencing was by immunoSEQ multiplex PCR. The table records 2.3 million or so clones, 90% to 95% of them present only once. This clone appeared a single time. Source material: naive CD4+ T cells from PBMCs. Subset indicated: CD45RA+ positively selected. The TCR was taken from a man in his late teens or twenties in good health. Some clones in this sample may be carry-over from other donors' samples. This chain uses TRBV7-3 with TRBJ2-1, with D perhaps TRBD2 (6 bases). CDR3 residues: CASSSNLGAGYEQFF. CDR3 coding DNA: TGTGCCAGCAGCTCGAACCTCGGGGCGGGATATGAGCAGTTCTTC.